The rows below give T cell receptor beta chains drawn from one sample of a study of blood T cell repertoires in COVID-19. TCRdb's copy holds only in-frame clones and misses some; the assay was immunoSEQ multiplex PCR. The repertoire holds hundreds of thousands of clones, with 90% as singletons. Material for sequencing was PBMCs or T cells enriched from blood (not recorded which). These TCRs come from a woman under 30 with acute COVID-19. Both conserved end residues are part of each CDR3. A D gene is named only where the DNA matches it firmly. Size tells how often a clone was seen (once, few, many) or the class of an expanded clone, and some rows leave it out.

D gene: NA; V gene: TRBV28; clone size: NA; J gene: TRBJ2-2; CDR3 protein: CASSSLTGIDTGELFF; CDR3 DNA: TGTGCCAGCAGTTCTCTAACGGGGATCGACACCGGGGAGCTGTTTTTT
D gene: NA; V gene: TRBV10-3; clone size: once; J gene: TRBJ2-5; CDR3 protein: CATKGGTTQETQYF; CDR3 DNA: TGTGCCACCAAGGGGGGGACAACCCAAGAGACCCAGTACTTC
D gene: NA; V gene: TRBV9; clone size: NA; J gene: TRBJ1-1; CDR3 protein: CASSPSLGGEAFF; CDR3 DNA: TGTGCCAGCAGTCCTAGTCTCGGGGGTGAAGCTTTCTTT
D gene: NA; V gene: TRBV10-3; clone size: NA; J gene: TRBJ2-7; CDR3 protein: CAIMMREPPYEQYF; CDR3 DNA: TGTGCCATCATGATGCGGGAACCCCCCTACGAGCAGTACTTC
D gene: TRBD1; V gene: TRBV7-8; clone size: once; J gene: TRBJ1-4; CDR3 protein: CASSLFGRGTVIGKLFF; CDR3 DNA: TGTGCCAGCAGCTTATTCGGAAGGGGGACAGTAATTGGGAAACTGTTTTTT
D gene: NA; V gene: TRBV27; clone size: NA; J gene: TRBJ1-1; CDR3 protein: CASSFPGEREAFF; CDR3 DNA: TGTGCCAGCAGTTTTCCGGGGGAGCGTGAAGCTTTCTTT
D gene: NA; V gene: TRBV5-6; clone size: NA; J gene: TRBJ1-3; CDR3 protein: CASSLAPGSGNTIYF; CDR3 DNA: TGTGCCAGCAGCTTGGCCCCAGGGTCTGGAAACACCATATATTTT
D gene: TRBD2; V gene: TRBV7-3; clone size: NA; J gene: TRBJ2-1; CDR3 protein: CASSRDLAGGWDEQFF; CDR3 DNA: TGTGCCAGCAGCCGCGATCTAGCGGGAGGCTGGGATGAGCAGTTCTTC
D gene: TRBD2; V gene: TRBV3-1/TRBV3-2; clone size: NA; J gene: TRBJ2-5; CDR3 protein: CASSPRTSGKEETQYF; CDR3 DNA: TGTGCCAGCAGCCCGAGGACTAGCGGGAAGGAAGAGACCCAGTACTTC
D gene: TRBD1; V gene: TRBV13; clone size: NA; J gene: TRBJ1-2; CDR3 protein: CASSIQGQVGYTF; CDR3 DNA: TGTGCCAGCAGCATTCAGGGACAGGTCGGCTACACCTTC
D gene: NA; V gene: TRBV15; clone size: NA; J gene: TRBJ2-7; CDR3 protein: CATSLGGIFPEQYF; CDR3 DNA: TGTGCCACCAGCTTAGGCGGGATTTTCCCCGAGCAGTACTTC
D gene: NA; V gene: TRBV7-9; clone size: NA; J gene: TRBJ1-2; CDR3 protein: CASSLLEAGYTF; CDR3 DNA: TGTGCCAGCAGCTTATTGGAGGCTGGCTACACCTTC
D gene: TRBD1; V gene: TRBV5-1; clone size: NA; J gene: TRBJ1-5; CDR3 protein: CASSSTGVSNQPQHF; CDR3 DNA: TGCGCCAGCAGCTCGACAGGGGTTAGCAATCAGCCCCAGCATTTT
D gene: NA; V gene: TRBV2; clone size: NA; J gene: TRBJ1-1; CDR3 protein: CASTQVEGLNTEAFF; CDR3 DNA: TGTGCCAGCACCCAGGTGGAGGGTTTGAACACTGAAGCTTTCTTT
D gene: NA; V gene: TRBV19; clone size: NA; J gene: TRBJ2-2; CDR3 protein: CASSRPMFGSRGELFF; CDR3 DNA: TGTGCCAGTAGTCGTCCGATGTTTGGATCGCGGGGGGAGCTGTTTTTT
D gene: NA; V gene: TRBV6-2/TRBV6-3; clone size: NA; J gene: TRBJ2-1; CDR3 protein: CASSYRGYNEQFF; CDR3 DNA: TGTGCCAGCAGTTATAGAGGATACAATGAGCAGTTCTTC
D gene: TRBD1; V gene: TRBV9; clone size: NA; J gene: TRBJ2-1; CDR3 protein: CASSPSGGFGNEQFF; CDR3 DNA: TGTGCCAGCAGCCCATCAGGGGGATTCGGCAATGAGCAGTTCTTC
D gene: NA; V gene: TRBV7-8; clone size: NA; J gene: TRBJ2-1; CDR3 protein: CASSLRTSYNEQFF; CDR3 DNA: TGTGCCAGCAGCTTACGGACATCCTACAATGAGCAGTTCTTC
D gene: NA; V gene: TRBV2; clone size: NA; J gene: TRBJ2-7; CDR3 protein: CASSGGAREQYF; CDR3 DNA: TGTGCCAGCTCCGGGGGTGCCCGCGAGCAGTACTTC
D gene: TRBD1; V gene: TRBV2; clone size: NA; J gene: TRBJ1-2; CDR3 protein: CASSGDRGPWGGYTF; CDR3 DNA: TGTGCCAGCAGTGGGGACAGGGGGCCCTGGGGTGGCTACACCTTC
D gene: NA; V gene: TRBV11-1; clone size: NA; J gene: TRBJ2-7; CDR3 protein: CASSFGSSYEQYF; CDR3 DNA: TGTGCCAGCAGCTTCGGTTCATCCTACGAGCAGTACTTC
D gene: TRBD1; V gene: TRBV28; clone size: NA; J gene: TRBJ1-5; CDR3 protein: CASSLGQGRKPQHF; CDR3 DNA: TGTGCCAGCAGCCTAGGACAGGGGAGGAAGCCCCAGCATTTT
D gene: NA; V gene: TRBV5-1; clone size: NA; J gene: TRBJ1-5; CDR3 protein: CASSFRTGSQPQHF; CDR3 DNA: TGCGCCAGCAGCTTCAGAACGGGGAGTCAGCCCCAGCATTTT
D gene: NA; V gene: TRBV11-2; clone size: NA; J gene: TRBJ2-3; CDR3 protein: CASSLVGGRGGTDTQYF; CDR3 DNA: TGTGCCAGCAGCTTAGTAGGGGGAAGGGGAGGCACAGATACGCAGTATTTT
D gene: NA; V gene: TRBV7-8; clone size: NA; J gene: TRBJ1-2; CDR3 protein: CASSALLSRGYTF; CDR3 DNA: TGTGCCAGCAGCGCTCTTCTGAGCCGCGGCTACACCTTC
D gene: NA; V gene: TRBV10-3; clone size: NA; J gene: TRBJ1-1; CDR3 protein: CAISELERSTEAFF; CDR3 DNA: TGTGCCATCAGTGAACTCGAAAGGAGCACTGAAGCTTTCTTT
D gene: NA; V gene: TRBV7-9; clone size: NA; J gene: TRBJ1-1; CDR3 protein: CASSFQDSMNTEAFF; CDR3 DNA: TGTGCCAGCAGCTTCCAGGATTCTATGAACACTGAAGCTTTCTTT
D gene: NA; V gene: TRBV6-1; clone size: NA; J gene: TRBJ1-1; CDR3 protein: CASSEGGPWRDTEAFF; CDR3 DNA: TGTGCCAGCAGTGAAGGGGGGCCATGGAGAGACACTGAAGCTTTCTTT
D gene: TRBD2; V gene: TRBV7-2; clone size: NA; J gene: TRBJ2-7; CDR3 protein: CASSSGLVSYEQYF; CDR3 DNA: TGTGCCAGCAGCTCGGGACTAGTCTCCTACGAGCAGTACTTC
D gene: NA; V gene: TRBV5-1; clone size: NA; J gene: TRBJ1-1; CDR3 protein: CASSFRTLGGTEAFF; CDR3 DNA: TGCGCCAGCAGCTTTAGGACCTTGGGGGGCACTGAAGCTTTCTTT
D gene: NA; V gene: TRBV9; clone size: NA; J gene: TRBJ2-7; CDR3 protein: CASSVDGGSYEQYF; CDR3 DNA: TGTGCCAGCAGCGTAGACGGGGGATCCTACGAGCAGTACTTC
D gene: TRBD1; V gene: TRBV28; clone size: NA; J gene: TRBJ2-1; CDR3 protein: CASSLWTGGNEQFF; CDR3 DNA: TGTGCCAGCAGTTTATGGACAGGGGGCAATGAGCAGTTCTTC
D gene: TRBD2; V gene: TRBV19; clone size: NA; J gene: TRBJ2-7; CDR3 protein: CASSARTRALKPTYEQYF; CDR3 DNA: TGTGCCAGTAGTGCCCGGACTAGAGCACTCAAACCCACTTACGAGCAGTACTTC
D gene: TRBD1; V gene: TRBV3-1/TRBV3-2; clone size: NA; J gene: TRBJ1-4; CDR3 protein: CASSQVFRQGVRDEKLFF; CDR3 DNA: TGTGCCAGCAGCCAAGTTTTCCGACAGGGGGTTCGGGATGAAAAACTGTTTTTT
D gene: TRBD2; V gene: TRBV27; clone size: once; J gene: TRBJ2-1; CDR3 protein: CASSLGTSGINEQFF; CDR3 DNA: TGTGCCAGCAGTTTAGGAACTAGCGGGATCAATGAGCAGTTCTTC
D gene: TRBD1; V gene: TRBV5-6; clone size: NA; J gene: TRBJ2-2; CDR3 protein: CASSLWTGEVGTGELFF; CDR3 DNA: TGTGCCAGCAGCCTCTGGACAGGGGAGGTTGGAACCGGGGAGCTGTTTTTT
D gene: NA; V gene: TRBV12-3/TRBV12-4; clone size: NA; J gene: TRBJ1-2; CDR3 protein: CAARSSWYGYTF; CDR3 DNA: TGTGCCGCGAGGAGCAGTTGGTATGGCTACACCTTC
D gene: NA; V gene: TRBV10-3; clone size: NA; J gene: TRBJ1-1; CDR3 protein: CAISPQIMNTEAFF; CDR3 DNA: TGTGCCATCAGCCCACAGATAATGAACACTGAAGCTTTCTTT
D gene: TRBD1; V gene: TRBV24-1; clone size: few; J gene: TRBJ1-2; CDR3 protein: CATSDPRGIYGYTF; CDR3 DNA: TGTGCCACCAGTGATCCCAGGGGGATCTATGGCTACACCTTC
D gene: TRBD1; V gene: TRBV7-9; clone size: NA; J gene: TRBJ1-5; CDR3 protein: CASSLTGDNQPQHF; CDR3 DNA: TGTGCCAGCAGCTTAACAGGGGACAATCAGCCCCAGCATTTT
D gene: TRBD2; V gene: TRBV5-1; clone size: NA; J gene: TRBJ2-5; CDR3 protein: CASRTSRQETQYF; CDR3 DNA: TGCGCCAGCCGGACTAGCAGACAAGAGACCCAGTACTTC
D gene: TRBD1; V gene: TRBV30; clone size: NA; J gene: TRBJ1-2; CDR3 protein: CAQTGGSYGYTF; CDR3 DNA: TGTGCTCAAACAGGGGGAAGCTATGGCTACACCTTC
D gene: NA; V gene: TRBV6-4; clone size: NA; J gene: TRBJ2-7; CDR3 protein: CASSRTNGRLNYEQYF; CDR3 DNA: TGTGCCAGCAGCCGAACGAATGGCAGACTTAACTACGAGCAGTACTTC
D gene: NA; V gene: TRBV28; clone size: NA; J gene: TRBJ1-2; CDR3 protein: CASSSQGQPIPF; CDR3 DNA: TGTGCCAGCAGTTCCCAGGGCCAGCCTATACCTTTC
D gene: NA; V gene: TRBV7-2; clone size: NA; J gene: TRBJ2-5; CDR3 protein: CASSFAGDETQYF; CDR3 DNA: TGTGCCAGCAGCTTCGCAGGGGATGAGACCCAGTACTTC
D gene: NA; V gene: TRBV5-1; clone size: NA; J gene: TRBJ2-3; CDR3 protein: CASSYQRNTDTQYF; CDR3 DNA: TGCGCCAGCAGCTACCAGCGGAACACAGATACGCAGTATTTT
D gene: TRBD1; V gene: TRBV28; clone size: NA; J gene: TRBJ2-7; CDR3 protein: CASSFPPTGGREVYEQYF; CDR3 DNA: TGTGCCAGCAGTTTCCCCCCCACAGGGGGGAGAGAAGTTTACGAGCAGTACTTC
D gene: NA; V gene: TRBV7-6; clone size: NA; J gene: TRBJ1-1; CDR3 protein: CASSPLTGTEAFF; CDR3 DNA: TGTGCCAGCAGCCCCCTTACGGGCACTGAAGCTTTCTTT
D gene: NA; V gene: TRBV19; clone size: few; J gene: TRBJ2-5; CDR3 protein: CASSRYSRSETQYF; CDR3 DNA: TGTGCCAGTAGTCGGTATTCTAGGTCGGAGACCCAGTACTTC
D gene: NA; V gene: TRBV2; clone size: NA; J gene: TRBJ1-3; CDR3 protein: CASTGQTLGGNTIYF; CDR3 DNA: TGTGCCAGTACTGGACAGACGCTCGGTGGAAACACCATATATTTT